This T cell receptor (beta chain) derives from a study of tumor-infiltrating lymphocytes in localized non-small cell lung cancer. Worth noting for this clone: The antigen remains unidentified.

Study observations and caveats: T-cell fraction did not differ between immunotypes IM1 and IM2. TCR sequencing covered a subset of patients with enough tissue. Different pieces of the same tissue went to different assays, confounding technical variation with intratumor heterogeneity. Tumors had more T cell infiltration than uninvolved lung, per TCRbeta sequencing and CD3 counts.

The data were produced by immunoSEQ multiplex PCR, yet TCRdb's version contains in-frame clones alone and is incomplete. The table has around 7,100 clones, around 64% seen once. The sample was uninvolved lung tissue not adjacent to the tumor. The clonotype comes from a human donor with non-small cell lung cancer.

The CDR3 bases are TGCGCCAGCAGCCGTCGTTACGCAGATCATGGCTACACCTTC. Translated, it gives CASSRRYADHGYTF. The chain joins TRBV4-1 to TRBJ1-2; D unresolved. CDR3 size: 14 residues. V gave up 4 bases and J gave up 6 bases, with 15 bases separating them. The V gene's germline CDR1 is MGHRA and CDR2 YSYEKL.